These 24 T cell receptor beta chains were sequenced from one sample in a study of shared clonotypes between healthy human individuals. Using immunoSEQ multiplex PCR, the repertoire was profiled, and TCRdb retains in-frame clones only, with some absent. Seen here are roughly 450,000 clones, around 79% observed once, and the top ten hold roughly 13%. Material: PBMCs. The receptors stem from a woman in her thirties or forties in good health. Some clones in this sample may be carry-over from other donors' samples.

J is TRBJ2-2 and V is TRBV7-3; D is unclear. This CDR3 comprises 14 residues. Germline values: CDR1 SGHTA, CDR2 FQGTGA. Trimming removed 5 bases at V and 7 bases at J, with 14 bases between. This CDR3 reads CASSPPGGYGELFF. In nucleotides, the CDR3 is TGTGCCAGCAGCCCACCTGGTGGATACGGGGAGCTGTTTTTT.

As DNA, the CDR3 is TGCGCCAGCAGCTTGGATTCAGGGGTGAACACTGAAGCTTTCTTT. Amino acid sequence: CASSLDSGVNTEAFF. The J gene is TRBJ1-1, the V gene TRBV5-1, with a possible D match to TRBD1 (6 bases). V was pared by 0 bases and J by 0 bases, with 9 bases between. Germline V gene sequence: CDR1 SGHRS, CDR2 YFSETQ. This CDR3 has 15 amino acids.

The CDR3: CAWSVHRLAASYEQYF. The CDR3 nucleotides are TGTGCCTGGAGTGTCCACCGACTAGCGGCTTCCTACGAGCAGTACTTC. The J gene is TRBJ2-7, the V gene TRBV30; 9 bases are shared with TRBD2. J lost 1 base, V lost 0 bases, and 7 bases had no gene match. The CDR3 has 16 amino acids. The germline CDR1 and CDR2 sequences are GTSNPN and SVGIG (reference sequence).

This clone has more than one count but fewer than ten. The rearrangement uses TRBV7-2 and TRBJ2-7; 9 nucleotides align to TRBD2. J was trimmed by 5 bases and V by 5 bases; bases with no gene match: 7. Germline-derived CDR1 and CDR2 are SGHTA and FQGNSA. The CDR3 is 14 residues long. The CDR3 nucleotides are TGTGCCAGCAGCCTCTTTAGCGGGAGCGACGAGCAGTACTTC. Translation: CASSLFSGSDEQYF. The complete variable domain, with remaining parts taken from reference TRBV7-2 and TRBJ2-7, reads GAGVSQSPSNKVTEKGKDVELRCDPISGHTALYWYRQSLGQGLEFLIYFQGNSAPDKSGLPSDRFSAERTGGSVSTLTIQRTQQEDSAVYLCASSLFSGSDEQYFGPGTRLTVT.

This clone has a count of ten or more. The V and J genes are TRBV7-8 and TRBJ2-2; D perhaps matches TRBD2 (5 bases). With 1 base removed from V and 6 bases from J, the gap between germline ends came to 9 bases. The CDR3 totals 14 residues. Germline loops: CDR1 SGHVS, CDR2 FQNEAQ. The CDR3 DNA sequence: TGTGCCAGCAGCTTAGAGAGGGTACCCGGGGAGCTGTTTTTT. The encoded protein is CASSLERVPGELFF. Complete variable domain (other parts from reference TRBV7-8 and TRBJ2-2): GAGVSQSPRYKVAKRGQDVALRCDPISGHVSLFWYQQALGQGPEFLTYFQNEAQLDKSGLPSDRFFAERPEGSVSTLKIQRTQQEDSAVYLCASSLERVPGELFFGEGSRLTVL.

V usage is TRBV15 and J usage is TRBJ1-2; 8 nucleotides match TRBD1. This CDR3 spans 13 amino acids. The V segment lost 4 bases and the J segment 7 bases; nucleotides outside the gene matches: 5. CDR1 is LNHNV, CDR2 YYDKDF, per germline (reference sequence). The CDR3 nucleotides read TGTGCCACCAGCATAGGACAGGGATTTGGCTACACCTTC. Translating it yields CATSIGQGFGYTF.

The table lists this clone with a few counts. This chain connects TRBV10-3 to TRBJ1-4; D unclear. The CDR3 has 13 residues. V gave up 10 bases and J gave up 5 bases, with 14 bases separating them. Germline lookup yields CDR1 ENHRY and CDR2 SYGVKD. The CDR3: CATGVSGNEKLFF. Written as DNA, the CDR3 is TGTGCCACCGGGGTTAGCGGGAATGAAAAACTGTTTTTT.

The V call is TRBV5-1, the J call TRBJ1-1; no clear D. The CDR3 loop spans 14 amino acids. V dropped 4 bases and J dropped 3 bases, with 13 bases sitting between them. Germline V gene data show CDR1 as SGHRS and CDR2 as YFSETQ. This CDR3 reads CASSLEPRDTEAFF. For the CDR3, the DNA is TGCGCCAGCAGCCTAGAACCCAGAGACACTGAAGCTTTCTTT. Full variable domain (missing parts from reference TRBV5-1 and TRBJ1-1): KAGVTQTPRYLIKTRGQQVTLSCSPISGHRSVSWYQQTPGQGLQFLFEYFSETQRNKGNFPGRFSGRQFSNSRSEMNVSTLELGDSALYLCASSLEPRDTEAFFGQGTRLTVV.

V and J are TRBV20-1 and TRBJ2-1; D call uncertain. CDR1 is DFQATT and CDR2 is SNEGSKA in the germline V gene (reference sequence). Trimming pared 1 base from V and 7 bases from J, leaving 5 bases between. The CDR3 has 11 residues. The CDR3 spells CSARVLNEQFF. CDR3 DNA sequence: TGCAGTGCTAGAGTTTTAAATGAGCAGTTCTTC.

The chain links TRBV18 to TRBJ1-1; no clear D. Germline V gives CDR1 KGHSH, CDR2 LQKENI. V gave up 3 bases and J gave up 5 bases, with 13 bases separating them. The CDR3 contains 14 residues. CDR3 protein: CASSPYSIETEAFF. CDR3 coding DNA: TGTGCCAGCTCACCGTATTCGATTGAGACTGAAGCTTTCTTT. Full variable domain (rest looked up from reference TRBV18 and TRBJ1-1): NAGVMQNPRHLVRRRGQEARLRCSPMKGHSHVYWYRQLPEEGLKFMVYLQKENIIDESGMPKERFSAEFPKEGPSILRIQQVVRGDSAAYFCASSPYSIETEAFFGQGTRLTVV.

The chain carries TRBV6-5 and TRBJ2-7, with D unresolved. The CDR3 has 14 residues. Trimming cost V 6 bases and J 3 bases, with 15 bases left between them. Germline V gives CDR1 MNHEY, CDR2 SVGAGI. Written as DNA, the CDR3 is TGTGCCAGCAGGCCGAGTGGAGTTCGCTACGAGCAGTACTTC. This gives the protein CASRPSGVRYEQYF.

This clone is a singleton in its sample. The chain uses TRBV4-1 and TRBJ2-2; no reliable D call. Between the trimmed V and J ends, which lost 4 bases and 6 bases, there was a span of 6 bases. This CDR3 has 12 amino acids. Germline V gene sequence: CDR1 MGHRA, CDR2 YSYEKL. The CDR3 DNA reads as TGCGCCAGCAGCCTTCACTCCGGGGAGCTGTTTTTT. As protein: CASSLHSGELFF.

The chain uses TRBV5-6 and TRBJ2-3, with 8 bases identical to TRBD2. CDR3 length: 16 amino acids. Germline V gene data show CDR1 as SGHDT and CDR2 as YYEEEE. With V trimmed by 0 bases and J by 3 bases, 6 bases remained unmatched. Here the CDR3 reads CASSLALAGGTDTQYF. The CDR3 nucleotides read TGTGCCAGCAGCTTGGCCCTAGCGGGCGGGACAGATACGCAGTATTTT.

The J gene is TRBJ1-1, the V gene TRBV6-5; no definite D call. The V gene's germline CDR1 is MNHEY and CDR2 SVGAGI. Trimming took off 0 bases at V and 3 bases at J, with 8 bases between the two ends. The CDR3 has 14 amino acids. CDR3 sequence: CASSYSRRDTEAFF. The CDR3 coding sequence is TGTGCCAGCAGTTACTCTAGAAGGGACACTGAAGCTTTCTTT.

This rearrangement joins TRBV10-3 to TRBJ2-7; unclear D gene. With 4 bases removed from V and 7 bases from J, the gap between germline ends came to 14 bases. CDR1 and CDR2 (germline): ENHRY, SYGVKD. CDR3 length: 13 amino acids. CDR3 region: CAISVSGAREQYF. CDR3 DNA: TGTGCCATCAGTGTTAGTGGAGCTCGAGAGCAGTACTTC.

V and J are TRBV19 and TRBJ1-4; 8 nucleotides match TRBD1. Looked up from germline, CDR1 is LNHDA and CDR2 is SQIVND (reference sequence). This CDR3 region has 16 residues. V lost 5 bases to trimming and J lost 0 bases; unmatched junction nucleotides: 5. CDR3 nucleotides: TGTGCCAGTAGTGCCCCGGACAGGGCAACTAATGAAAAACTGTTTTTT. Translation: CASSAPDRATNEKLFF.

Remarks on this clone: The same CDR3 is also encoded by other DNA sequences in this sample. The rearrangement links TRBV5-1 to TRBJ2-1; 12 nucleotides align to TRBD2. J gave up 4 bases and V 4 bases, and 3 bases lay outside the gene matches. Looked up from germline, CDR1 is SGHRS and CDR2 is YFSETQ. CDR3 length equals 15 residues. The CDR3 region has the DNA TGCGCCAGCAGCCAAACTAGCGGGAGGTACAATGAGCAGTTCTTC. Protein sequence: CASSQTSGRYNEQFF.

This clone was counted a few times. V and J are TRBV28 and TRBJ1-1; possibly TRBD1 for D (6 bases). Germline V gives CDR1 MDHEN, CDR2 SYDVKM. V was clipped by 2 bases and J by 3 bases, with 13 bases between them. The CDR3 is 15 amino acids. The chain's CDR3 is CASSLLGGRDTEAFF. In nucleotides, the CDR3 is TGTGCCAGCAGTTTACTGGGGGGCCGGGACACTGAAGCTTTCTTT.

With regard to this clone: This may stem from a read error, because a much larger clone lies one nucleotide away. The genes are TRBV10-2 and TRBJ2-7, with unresolved D. Germline assignment: CDR1 WSHSY and CDR2 SAAADI. Trimming left V 7 bases short and J 6 bases short, with 10 bases between. The CDR3 consists of 11 residues. CDR3 nucleotides: TGCGCCAGCACCCAGGCCAGCGAGCAGTACTTC. Encoded protein: CASTQASEQYF.

The J gene is TRBJ2-7, the V gene TRBV6-1; no reliable D call. Germline V gives CDR1 MNHNS, CDR2 SASEGT. V lost 4 bases and J lost 12, with 22 bases in between. The CDR3 spans 14 residues. The CDR3 DNA reads as TGTGCCAGCAGTGCGTTGGCCTCCTCTGGGGTGGGGTACTTC. Residues: CASSALASSGVGYF.

This chain connects TRBV28 to TRBJ2-2, with no clear D. Trimming took 5 bases from V and 6 from J, leaving 16 bases between them. Germline V CDR1 and CDR2: MDHEN, SYDVKM. This CDR3 is built from 15 residues. Here the CDR3 DNA reads TGTGCCAGCAGTACTCCCCGGGCCAACGCCGGGGAGCTGTTTTTT. It codes for CASSTPRANAGELFF.

In the case of this clone: Other DNA sequences in the same sample also yield this CDR3. This CDR3 reads CAWTRGGGEQYF. The CDR3 region has the DNA TGTGCCTGGACACGGGGGGGAGGCGAGCAGTACTTC. The chain employs TRBV30 and TRBJ2-7; 8 bases match TRBD2. This CDR3 spans 12 amino acids. The germline V gene has CDR1 GTSNPN and CDR2 SVGIG (reference sequence). V trimming: 4 bases; J trimming: 6 bases; junction bases outside the gene matches: 5.

The chain recombines TRBV7-9 with TRBJ2-1; TRBD1 aligns across 11 bases. The J segment lost 3 bases and the V segment lost 5 bases, leaving 9 bases of the junction unmatched. Germline CDR1 reads SEHNR; CDR2 reads FQNEAQ (reference sequence). This CDR3 contains 17 residues. DNA of the CDR3: TGTGCCAGCAGCCCGGTTCTGGGACAGGGGGTCTACAATGAGCAGTTCTTC. Translating it yields CASSPVLGQGVYNEQFF.

The J gene is TRBJ1-1, the V gene TRBV6-5; D gene unclear. Germline CDR1 reads MNHEY; CDR2 reads SVGAGI. The CDR3 totals 13 residues. Trimming removed 3 bases from V and 0 bases from J, with 5 bases in between. Here the CDR3 reads CASSYIMNTEAFF. The CDR3, as DNA: TGTGCCAGCAGTTATATTATGAACACTGAAGCTTTCTTT.